Listed below are T cell receptor beta chains from one sample, sequenced in a study of cytomegalovirus exposure and HLA in healthy donors. Libraries were prepared by immunoSEQ multiplex PCR; TCRdb keeps only in-frame clonotypes and omits some of them. The table has approximately 140,000 clones, 80% seen once. Sequencing was carried out using PBMCs. All receptors come from a male donor in good health and CMV-seronegative. Both conserved end residues are part of each CDR3. The D gene is left open where the match is weak. Size tells how often a clone was seen (once, few, many) or the class of an expanded clone, and some rows leave it out.

clone_size | j_call | v_call | d_call | cdr3_nt | cdr3_aa
. | TRBJ1-5 | TRBV19 | TRBD1 | TGTGCCACCTATCAAAACGGACAGGGTGGCAATCAGCCCCAGCATTTT | CATYQNGQGGNQPQHF
. | TRBJ1-1 | TRBV6-6 | TRBD1 | TGTGCCAGCAGTTATAAAGGGGGCGACACTGAAGCTTTCTTT | CASSYKGGDTEAFF
. | TRBJ2-1 | TRBV7-2 | TRBD2 | TGTGCCAGCAGCTTAAGGACCGCGGGGGGCAGCTCCTACAATGAGCAGTTCTTC | CASSLRTAGGSSYNEQFF
. | TRBJ2-7 | TRBV28 | TRBD1 | TGTGCCAGCAGGTCCGGGACAGGGAGGTACGAGCAGTACTTC | CASRSGTGRYEQYF
. | TRBJ1-2 | TRBV7-9 | . | TGTGCCAGCAGCTCTTCGAACTTCTACACCTTC | CASSSSNFYTF
. | TRBJ2-3 | TRBV10-3 | TRBD2 | TGTGCCATCAGACCGGGACTAGCGGGGGGGGCAGATACGCAGTATTTT | CAIRPGLAGGADTQYF
. | TRBJ1-1 | TRBV6-6 | . | TGTGCCAGCAGTTACTCCGGGAGCATGAACACTGAAGCTTTCTTT | CASSYSGSMNTEAFF
. | TRBJ2-7 | TRBV4-1 | TRBD2 | TGCGCCAGCAGCCAAGTGGCGGGGGGCGTCTACGAGCAGTACTTC | CASSQVAGGVYEQYF
. | TRBJ2-3 | TRBV7-9 | . | TGTGCCAGCAGCTTAGTCGGAGATACGCAGTATTTT | CASSLVGDTQYF
. | TRBJ1-1 | TRBV2 | TRBD1 | TGTGCCAGCAGGGGGGGGACAGGGACGGGAGGCACTGAAGCTTTCTTT | CASRGGTGTGGTEAFF
. | TRBJ1-1 | TRBV4-3 | . | TGCGCCAGCAGCCAAGAGCAGGGGAGGAACACTGAAGCTTTCTTT | CASSQEQGRNTEAFF
. | TRBJ1-2 | TRBV5-1 | . | TGCGCCAGCAGCTTTCAAGCGGACTATGGCTACACCTTC | CASSFQADYGYTF
. | TRBJ2-1 | TRBV7-3 | TRBD2 | TGTGCCAGCAGCCGGGGACTAGCGGGGGGAGAGAATGAGCAGTTCTTC | CASSRGLAGGENEQFF
. | TRBJ2-5 | TRBV21-1 | . | TGTGCCAGCAGCAGCCGTTCTAGCGTACAAGAGACCCAGTACTTC | CASSSRSSVQETQYF
. | TRBJ2-3 | TRBV7-2 | TRBD1 | TGTGCCAGCAGGGTACAGGGGAAAAGCTTAGATACGCAGTATTTT | CASRVQGKSLDTQYF
. | TRBJ2-3 | TRBV5-5 | TRBD2 | TGTGCCAGCAGCTCAAGCGGGGGGTTAGATACGCAGTATTTT | CASSSSGGLDTQYF
. | TRBJ1-4 | TRBV5-1 | . | TGCGCCAGCAGCCCTCGGGGGTTGGGTGAAAAACTGTTTTTT | CASSPRGLGEKLFF
few | TRBJ1-2 | TRBV28 | TRBD1 | TGTGCCAGCTATTCGGGACAGGGCGTTTACGGCTACACCTTC | CASYSGQGVYGYTF
. | TRBJ2-1 | TRBV7-9 | TRBD2 | TGTGCCAGCAGCTTAGTAGTAGCGGGGGGCCCCTACAATGAGCAGTTCTTC | CASSLVVAGGPYNEQFF
. | TRBJ1-6 | TRBV2 | . | TGTGCCAGCACTACCCCGGGGGTAGGATATTCACCCCTCCACTTT | CASTTPGVGYSPLHF
. | TRBJ2-1 | TRBV7-2 | . | TGTGCCAGCAGCTTAGGGCCGGGACTCCTTCAGGATGAGCAGTTCTTC | CASSLGPGLLQDEQFF
. | TRBJ2-2 | TRBV6-1 | . | TGTGCCAGCAGTGAAAACCCGACAGGGAACACCGGGGAGCTGTTTTTT | CASSENPTGNTGELFF